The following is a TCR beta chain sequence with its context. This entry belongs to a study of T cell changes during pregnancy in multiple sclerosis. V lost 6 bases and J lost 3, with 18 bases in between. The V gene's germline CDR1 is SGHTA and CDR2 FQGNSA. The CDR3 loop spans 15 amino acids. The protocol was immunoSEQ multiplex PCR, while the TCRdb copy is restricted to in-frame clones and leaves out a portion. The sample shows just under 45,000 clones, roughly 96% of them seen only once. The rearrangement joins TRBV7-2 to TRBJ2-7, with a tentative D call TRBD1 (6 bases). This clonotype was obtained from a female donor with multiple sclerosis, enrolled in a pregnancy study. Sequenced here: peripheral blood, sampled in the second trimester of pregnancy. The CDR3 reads CASSLTGYNSYEQYF. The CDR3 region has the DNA TGTGCCAGCAGTCTGACAGGTTATAACAGCTACGAGCAGTACTTC.